Listed here is a single T cell receptor beta chain. Its antigen remains unidentified. Trimming pared 4 bases from V and 0 bases from J, leaving 11 bases between. Germline values: CDR1 MDHEN, CDR2 SYDVKM. The length of the CDR3 is 15 residues. The data belong to a study of shared clonotypes between healthy human individuals. Regarding the study as a whole: Naive CD4 clonotype sharing across a handful of donors was 4.5% to 6%.

Clones were read by immunoSEQ multiplex PCR, and TCRdb kept only the in-frame ones, dropping some. The table includes about 600,000 clones, roughly 95% detected once. As defined, naive CD8 cells were CD45RO-negative and positively selected for CCR7, with terminally differentiated effector memory CD45RA+ cells excluded. The sequence derives from a woman aged 30 to 39 in good health. Specimen: naive CD8+ T cells sorted from blood. V usage is TRBV28 and J usage is TRBJ2-3, with D unresolved. The CDR3 DNA reads TGTGCCAGCAGTTCACAGTGGCAGAGCACAGATACGCAGTATTTT. Encoded protein: CASSSQWQSTDTQYF.